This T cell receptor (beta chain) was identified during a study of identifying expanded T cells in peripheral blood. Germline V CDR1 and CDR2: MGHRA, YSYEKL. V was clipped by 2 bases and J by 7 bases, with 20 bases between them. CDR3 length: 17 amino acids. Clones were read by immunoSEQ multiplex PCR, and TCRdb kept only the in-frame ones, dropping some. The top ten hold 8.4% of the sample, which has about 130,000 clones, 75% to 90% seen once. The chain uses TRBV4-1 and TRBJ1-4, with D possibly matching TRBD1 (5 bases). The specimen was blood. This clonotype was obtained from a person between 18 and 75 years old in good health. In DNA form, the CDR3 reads TGCGCCAGCAGCCAACAGCCCCTATGGGGGGGTTCTGAAAAACTGTTTTTT. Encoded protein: CASSQQPLWGGSEKLFF.